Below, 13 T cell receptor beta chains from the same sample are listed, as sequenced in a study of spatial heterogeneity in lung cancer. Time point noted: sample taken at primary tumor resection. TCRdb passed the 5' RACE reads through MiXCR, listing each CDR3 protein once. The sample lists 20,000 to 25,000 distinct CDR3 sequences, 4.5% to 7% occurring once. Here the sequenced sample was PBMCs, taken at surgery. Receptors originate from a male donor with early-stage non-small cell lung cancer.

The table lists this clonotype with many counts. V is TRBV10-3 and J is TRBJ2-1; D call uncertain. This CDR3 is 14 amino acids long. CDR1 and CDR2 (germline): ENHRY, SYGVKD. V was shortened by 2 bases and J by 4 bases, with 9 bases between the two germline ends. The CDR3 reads CAISEPVLYNEQFF. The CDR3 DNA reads TGTGCCATCAGTGAGCCCGTTTTATACAATGAGCAGTTCTTC.

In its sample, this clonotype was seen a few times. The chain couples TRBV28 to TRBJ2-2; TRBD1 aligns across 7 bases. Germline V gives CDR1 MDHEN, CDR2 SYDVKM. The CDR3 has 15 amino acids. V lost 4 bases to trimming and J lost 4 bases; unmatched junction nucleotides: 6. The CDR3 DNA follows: TGTGCCAGCAGTTCTGGACAGGCGGGCACCGGGGAGCTGTTTTTT. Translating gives CASSSGQAGTGELFF.

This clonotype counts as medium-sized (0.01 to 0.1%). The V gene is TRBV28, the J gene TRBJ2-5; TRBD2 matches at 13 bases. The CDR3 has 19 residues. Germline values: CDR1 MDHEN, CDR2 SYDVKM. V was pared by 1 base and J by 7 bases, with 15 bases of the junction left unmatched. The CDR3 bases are TGTGCCAGCAGTTTATTGAGGTTGGGGACTAGCGGGACCTTCGGGACCCAGTACTTC. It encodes CASSLLRLGTSGTFGTQYF.

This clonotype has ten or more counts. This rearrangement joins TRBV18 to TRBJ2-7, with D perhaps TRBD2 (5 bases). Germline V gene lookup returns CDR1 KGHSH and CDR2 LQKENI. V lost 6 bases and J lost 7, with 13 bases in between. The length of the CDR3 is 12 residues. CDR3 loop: CASSPASGEQYF. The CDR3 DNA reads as TGTGCCAGCTCCCCGGCCAGCGGAGAGCAGTACTTC.

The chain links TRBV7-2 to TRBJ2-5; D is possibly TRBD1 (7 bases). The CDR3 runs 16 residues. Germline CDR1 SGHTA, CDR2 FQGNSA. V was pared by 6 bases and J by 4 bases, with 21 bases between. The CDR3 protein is CASRQGGRGGGETQYF. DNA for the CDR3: TGTGCCAGCAGGCAGGGGGGCAGGGGAGGAGGAGAGACCCAGTACTTC.

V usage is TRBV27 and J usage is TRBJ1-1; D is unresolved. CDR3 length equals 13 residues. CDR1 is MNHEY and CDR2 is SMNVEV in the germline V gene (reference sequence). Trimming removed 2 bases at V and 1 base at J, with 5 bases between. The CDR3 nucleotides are TGTGCCAGCAGTTTACCTGGGAACACTGAAGCTTTCTTT. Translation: CASSLPGNTEAFF.

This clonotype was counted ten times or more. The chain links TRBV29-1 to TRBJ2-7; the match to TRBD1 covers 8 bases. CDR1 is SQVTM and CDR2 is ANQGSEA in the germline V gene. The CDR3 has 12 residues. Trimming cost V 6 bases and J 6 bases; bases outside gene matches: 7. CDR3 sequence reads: CSVQRTGSEQYF. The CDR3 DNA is TGCAGCGTCCAAAGGACAGGGAGCGAGCAGTACTTC.

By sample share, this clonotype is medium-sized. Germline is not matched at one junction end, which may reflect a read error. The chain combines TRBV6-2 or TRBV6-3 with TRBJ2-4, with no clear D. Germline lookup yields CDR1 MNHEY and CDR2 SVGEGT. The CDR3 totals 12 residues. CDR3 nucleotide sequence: TGTGCCAGCAGTTACTCGGTCACAGCTCGGCACTTC. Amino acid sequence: CASSYSVTARHF.

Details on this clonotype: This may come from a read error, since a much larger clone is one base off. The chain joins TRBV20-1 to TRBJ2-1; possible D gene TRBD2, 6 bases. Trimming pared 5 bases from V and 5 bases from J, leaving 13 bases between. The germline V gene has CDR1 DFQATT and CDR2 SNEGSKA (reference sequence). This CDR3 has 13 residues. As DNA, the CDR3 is TGCAGTGCTCATTGGGCGGGAAACAATGAGCAGTTCTTC. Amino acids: CSAHWAGNNEQFF.

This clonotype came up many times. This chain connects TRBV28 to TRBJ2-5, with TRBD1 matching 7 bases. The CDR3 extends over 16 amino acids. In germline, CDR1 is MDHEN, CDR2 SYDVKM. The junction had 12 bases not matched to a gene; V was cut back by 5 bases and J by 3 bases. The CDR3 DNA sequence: TGTGCCAGCAGTCCGCCGGGCAGGGGGTTGGAAGAGACCCAGTACTTC. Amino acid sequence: CASSPPGRGLEETQYF.

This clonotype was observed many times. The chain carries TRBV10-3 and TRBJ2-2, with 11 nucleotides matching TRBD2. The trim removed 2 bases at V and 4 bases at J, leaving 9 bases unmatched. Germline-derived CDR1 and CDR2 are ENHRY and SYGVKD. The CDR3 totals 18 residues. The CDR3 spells CAISETLAGGFGTGELFF. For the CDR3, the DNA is TGTGCCATCAGTGAGACTCTAGCGGGAGGTTTTGGCACCGGGGAGCTGTTTTTT.

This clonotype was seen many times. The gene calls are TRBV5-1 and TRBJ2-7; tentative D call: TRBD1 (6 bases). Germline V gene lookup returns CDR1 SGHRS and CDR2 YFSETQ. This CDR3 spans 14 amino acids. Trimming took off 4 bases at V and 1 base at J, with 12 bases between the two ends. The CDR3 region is CASSRDTPSYEQYF. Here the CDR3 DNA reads TGCGCCAGCAGCCGGGACACCCCATCCTACGAGCAGTACTTC.

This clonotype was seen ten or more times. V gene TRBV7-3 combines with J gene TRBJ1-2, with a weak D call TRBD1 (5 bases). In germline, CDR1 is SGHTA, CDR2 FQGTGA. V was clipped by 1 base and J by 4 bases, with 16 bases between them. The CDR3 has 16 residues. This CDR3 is CASSLMGPTEPYGYTF. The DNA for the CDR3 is TGTGCCAGCAGCTTAATGGGACCGACAGAGCCCTATGGCTACACCTTC. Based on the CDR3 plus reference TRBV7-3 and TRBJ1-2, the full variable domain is GAGVSQTPSNKVTEKGKYVELRCDPISGHTALYWYRQSLGQGPEFLIYFQGTGAADDSGLPNDRFFAVRPEGSVSTLKIQRTERGDSAVYLCASSLMGPTEPYGYTFGSGTRLTVV.